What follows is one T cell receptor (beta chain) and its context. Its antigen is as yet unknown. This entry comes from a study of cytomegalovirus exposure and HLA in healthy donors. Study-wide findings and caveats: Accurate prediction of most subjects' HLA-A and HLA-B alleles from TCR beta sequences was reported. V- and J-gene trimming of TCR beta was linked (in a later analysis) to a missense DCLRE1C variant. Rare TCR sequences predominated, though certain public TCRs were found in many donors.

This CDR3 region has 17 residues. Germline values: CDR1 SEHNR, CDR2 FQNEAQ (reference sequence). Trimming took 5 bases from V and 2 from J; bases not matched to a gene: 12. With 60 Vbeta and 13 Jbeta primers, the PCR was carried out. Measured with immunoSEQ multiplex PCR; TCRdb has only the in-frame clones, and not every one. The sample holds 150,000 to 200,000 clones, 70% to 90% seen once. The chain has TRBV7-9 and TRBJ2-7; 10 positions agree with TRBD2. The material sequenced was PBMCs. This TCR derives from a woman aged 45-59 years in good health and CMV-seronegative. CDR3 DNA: TGTGCCAGCAGCGCACGGAGGGGGACTAGCGTTCCCTACGAGCAGTACTTC. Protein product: CASSARRGTSVPYEQYF.